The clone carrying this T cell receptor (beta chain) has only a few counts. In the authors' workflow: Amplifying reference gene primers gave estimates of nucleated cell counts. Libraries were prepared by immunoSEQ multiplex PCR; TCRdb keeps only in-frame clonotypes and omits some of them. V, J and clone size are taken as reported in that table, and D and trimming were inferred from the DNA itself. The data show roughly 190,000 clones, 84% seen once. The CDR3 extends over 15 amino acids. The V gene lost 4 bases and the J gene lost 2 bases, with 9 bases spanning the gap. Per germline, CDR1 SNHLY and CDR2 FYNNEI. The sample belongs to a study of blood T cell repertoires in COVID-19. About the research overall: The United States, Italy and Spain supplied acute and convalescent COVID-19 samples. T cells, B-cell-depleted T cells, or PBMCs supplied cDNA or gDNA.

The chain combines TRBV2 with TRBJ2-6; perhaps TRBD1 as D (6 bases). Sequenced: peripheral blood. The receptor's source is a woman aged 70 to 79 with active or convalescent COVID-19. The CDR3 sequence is CASSVRGAGANVLTF. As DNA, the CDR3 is TGTGCCAGCAGTGTCAGGGGAGCTGGGGCCAACGTCCTGACTTTC.